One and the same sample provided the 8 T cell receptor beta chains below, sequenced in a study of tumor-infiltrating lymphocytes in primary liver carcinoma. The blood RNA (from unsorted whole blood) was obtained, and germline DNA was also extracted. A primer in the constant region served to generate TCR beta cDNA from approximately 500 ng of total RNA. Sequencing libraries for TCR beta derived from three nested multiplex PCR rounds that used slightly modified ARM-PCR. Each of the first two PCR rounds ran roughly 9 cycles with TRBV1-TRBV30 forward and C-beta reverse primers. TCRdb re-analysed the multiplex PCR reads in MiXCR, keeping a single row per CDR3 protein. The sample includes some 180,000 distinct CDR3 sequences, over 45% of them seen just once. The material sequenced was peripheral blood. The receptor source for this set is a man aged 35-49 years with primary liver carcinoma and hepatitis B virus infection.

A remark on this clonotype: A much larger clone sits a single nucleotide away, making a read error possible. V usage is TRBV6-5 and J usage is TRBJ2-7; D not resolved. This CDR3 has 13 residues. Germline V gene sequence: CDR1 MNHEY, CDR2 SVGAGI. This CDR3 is CTSTPTGSYEQYF. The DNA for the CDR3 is TGTACCAGCACCCCGACTGGCTCCTACGAGCAGTACTTC.

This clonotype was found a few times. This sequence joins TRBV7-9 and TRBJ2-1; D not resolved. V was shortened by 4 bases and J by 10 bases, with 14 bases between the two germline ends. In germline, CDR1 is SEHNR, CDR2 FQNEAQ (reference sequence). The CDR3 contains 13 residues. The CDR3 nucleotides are TGTGCCAGCAGCTCCAAGGTCAGCAGGGAGCAGTTCTTC. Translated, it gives CASSSKVSREQFF.

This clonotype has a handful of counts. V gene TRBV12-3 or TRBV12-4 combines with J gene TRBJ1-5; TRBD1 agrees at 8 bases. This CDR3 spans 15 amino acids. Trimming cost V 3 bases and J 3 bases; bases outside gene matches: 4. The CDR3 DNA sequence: TGTGCCAGCAGTTTGGGGACAGGCCCCAATCAGCCCCAGCATTTT. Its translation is CASSLGTGPNQPQHF.

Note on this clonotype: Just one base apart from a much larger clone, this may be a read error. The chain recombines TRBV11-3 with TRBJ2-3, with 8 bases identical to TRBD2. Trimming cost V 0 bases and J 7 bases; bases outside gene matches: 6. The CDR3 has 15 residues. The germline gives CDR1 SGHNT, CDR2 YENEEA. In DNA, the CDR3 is TGTGCCAGCAGCTTAGATGCGGGAGGTGCATATACGCAGTATTTT. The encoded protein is CASSLDAGGAYTQYF.

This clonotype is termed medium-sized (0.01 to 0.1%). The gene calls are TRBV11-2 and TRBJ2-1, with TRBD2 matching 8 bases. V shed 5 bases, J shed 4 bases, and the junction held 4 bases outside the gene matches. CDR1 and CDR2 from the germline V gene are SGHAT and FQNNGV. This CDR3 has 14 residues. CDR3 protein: CASSQTSVYNEQFF. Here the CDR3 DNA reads TGTGCCAGCAGCCAGACTAGCGTGTACAATGAGCAGTTCTTC.

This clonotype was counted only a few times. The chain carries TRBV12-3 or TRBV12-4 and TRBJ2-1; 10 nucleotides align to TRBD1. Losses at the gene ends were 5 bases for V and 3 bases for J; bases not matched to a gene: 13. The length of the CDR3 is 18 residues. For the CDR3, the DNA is TGTGCCAGCAGTCCCCAAGATCCGGGACAGGGGCACTACAATGAGCAGTTCTTC. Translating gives CASSPQDPGQGHYNEQFF.

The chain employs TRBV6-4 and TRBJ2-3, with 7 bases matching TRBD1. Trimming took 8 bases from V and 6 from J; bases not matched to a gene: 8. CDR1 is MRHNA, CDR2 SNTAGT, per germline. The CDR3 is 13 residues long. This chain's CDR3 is CASSTGSRDTQYF. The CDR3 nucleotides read TGTGCCAGCTCGACAGGGTCAAGGGATACGCAGTATTTT.

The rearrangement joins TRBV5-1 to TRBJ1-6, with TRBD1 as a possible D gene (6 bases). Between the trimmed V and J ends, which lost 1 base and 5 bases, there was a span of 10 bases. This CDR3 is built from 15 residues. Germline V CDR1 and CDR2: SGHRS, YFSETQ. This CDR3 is CASSLMAGDNSPLHF. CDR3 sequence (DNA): TGCGCCAGCAGCTTGATGGCAGGGGATAATTCACCCCTCCACTTT.